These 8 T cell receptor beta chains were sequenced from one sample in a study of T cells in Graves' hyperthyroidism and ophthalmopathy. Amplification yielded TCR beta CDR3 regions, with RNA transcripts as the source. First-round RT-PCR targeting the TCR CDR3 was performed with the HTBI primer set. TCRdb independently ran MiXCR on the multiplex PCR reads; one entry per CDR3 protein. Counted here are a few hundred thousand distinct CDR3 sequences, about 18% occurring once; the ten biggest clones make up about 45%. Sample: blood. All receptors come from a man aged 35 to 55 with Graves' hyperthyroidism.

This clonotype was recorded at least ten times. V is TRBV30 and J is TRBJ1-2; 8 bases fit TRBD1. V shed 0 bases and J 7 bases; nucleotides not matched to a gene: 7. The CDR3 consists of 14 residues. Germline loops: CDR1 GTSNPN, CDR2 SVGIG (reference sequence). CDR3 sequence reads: CAWSVWQGASGYTF. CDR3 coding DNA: TGTGCCTGGAGTGTATGGCAGGGGGCCTCTGGCTACACCTTC.

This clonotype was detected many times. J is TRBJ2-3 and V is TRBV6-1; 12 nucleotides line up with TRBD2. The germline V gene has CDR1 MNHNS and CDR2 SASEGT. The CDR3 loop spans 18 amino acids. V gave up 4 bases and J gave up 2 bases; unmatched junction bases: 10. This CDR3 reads CASSALAGGRRHTDTQYF. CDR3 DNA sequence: TGTGCCAGCAGTGCCCTAGCGGGGGGGCGTCGGCACACAGATACGCAGTATTTT.

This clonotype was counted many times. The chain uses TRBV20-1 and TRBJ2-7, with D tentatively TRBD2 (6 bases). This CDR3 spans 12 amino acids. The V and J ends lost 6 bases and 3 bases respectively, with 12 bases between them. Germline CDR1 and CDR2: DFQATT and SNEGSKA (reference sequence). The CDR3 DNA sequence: TGCAGTGCCAGCACAGCGGGCTACGAGCAGTACTTC. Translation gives CSASTAGYEQYF.

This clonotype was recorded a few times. The CDR3 reads CASSQVRYSYEQYF. The CDR3 bases are TGCGCCAGCAGCCAAGTGCGATACTCCTACGAGCAGTACTTC. This rearrangement joins TRBV4-3 to TRBJ2-7; D remains ambiguous. Germline CDR1 and CDR2: LGHNA and YSLEER. This CDR3 has 14 amino acids. The V and J ends lost 1 base and 0 bases respectively, with 7 bases between them.

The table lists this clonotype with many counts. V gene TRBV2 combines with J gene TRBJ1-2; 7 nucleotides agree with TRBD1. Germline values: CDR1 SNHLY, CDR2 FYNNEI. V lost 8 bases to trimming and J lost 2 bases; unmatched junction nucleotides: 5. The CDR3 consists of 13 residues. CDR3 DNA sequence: TGTGCCAGCTCGACAGGGATCAACTATGGCTACACCTTC. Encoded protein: CASSTGINYGYTF. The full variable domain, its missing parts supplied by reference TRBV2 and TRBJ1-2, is EPEVTQTPSHQVTQMGQEVILRCVPISNHLYFYWYRQILGQKVEFLVSFYNNEISEKSEIFDDQFSVERPDGSNFTLKIRSTKLEDSAMYFCASSTGINYGYTFGSGTRLTVV.

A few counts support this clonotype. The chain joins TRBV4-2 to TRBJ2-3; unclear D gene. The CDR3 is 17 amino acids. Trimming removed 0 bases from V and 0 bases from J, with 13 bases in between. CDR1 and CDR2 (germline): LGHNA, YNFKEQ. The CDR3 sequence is CASSQDSDSASTDTQYF. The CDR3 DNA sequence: TGTGCCAGCAGCCAAGATTCGGATTCTGCTAGCACAGATACGCAGTATTTT.

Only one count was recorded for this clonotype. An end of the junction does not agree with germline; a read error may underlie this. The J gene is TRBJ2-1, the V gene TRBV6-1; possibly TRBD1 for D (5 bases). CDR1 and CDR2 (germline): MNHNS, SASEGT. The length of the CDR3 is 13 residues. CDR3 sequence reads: CVSPAFQGDEQFF. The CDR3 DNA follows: TGTGTCAGCCCAGCTTTTCAGGGCGATGAGCAGTTCTTC.

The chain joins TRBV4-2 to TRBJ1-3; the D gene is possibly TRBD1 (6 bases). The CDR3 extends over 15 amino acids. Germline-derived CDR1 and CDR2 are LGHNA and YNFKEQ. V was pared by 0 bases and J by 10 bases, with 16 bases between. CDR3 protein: CASSQEGHSPLTIYF. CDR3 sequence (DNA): TGTGCCAGCAGCCAAGAGGGACATTCTCCTCTGACCATATATTTT.